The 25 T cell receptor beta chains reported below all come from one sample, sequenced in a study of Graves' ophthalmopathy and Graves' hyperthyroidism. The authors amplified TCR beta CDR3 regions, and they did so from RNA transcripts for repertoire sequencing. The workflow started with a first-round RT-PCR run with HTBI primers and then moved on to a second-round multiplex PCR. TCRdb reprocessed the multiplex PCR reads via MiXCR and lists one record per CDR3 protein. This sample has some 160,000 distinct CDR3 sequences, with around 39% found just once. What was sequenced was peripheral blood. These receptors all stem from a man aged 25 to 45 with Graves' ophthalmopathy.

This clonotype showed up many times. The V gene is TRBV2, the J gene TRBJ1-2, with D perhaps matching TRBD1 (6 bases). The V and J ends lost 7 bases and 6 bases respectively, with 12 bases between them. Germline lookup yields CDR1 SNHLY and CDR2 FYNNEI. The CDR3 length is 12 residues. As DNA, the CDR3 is TGTGCCAGCACGGGGGCGCGGAATGGCTACACCTTC. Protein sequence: CASTGARNGYTF.

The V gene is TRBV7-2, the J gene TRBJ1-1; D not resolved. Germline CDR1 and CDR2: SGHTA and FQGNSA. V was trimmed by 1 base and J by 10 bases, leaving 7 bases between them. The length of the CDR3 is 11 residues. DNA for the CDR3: TGTGCCAGCAGCTTAGAGCGTTTAGCTTTCTTT. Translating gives CASSLERLAFF.

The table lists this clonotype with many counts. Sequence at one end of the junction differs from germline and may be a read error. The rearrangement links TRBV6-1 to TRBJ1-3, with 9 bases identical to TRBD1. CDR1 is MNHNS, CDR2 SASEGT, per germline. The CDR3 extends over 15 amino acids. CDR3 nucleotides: TGTGCCAGCAGCTCCACAGGGGGCTCTGGAAGCACCATATATTTT. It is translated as CASSSTGGSGSTIYF.

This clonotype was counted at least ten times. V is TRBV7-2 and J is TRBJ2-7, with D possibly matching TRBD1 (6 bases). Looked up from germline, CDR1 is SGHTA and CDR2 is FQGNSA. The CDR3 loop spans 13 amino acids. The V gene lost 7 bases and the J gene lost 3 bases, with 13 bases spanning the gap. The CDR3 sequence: CASKTGQGYEQYF. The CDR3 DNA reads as TGTGCCAGCAAGACGGGACAAGGCTACGAGCAGTACTTC.

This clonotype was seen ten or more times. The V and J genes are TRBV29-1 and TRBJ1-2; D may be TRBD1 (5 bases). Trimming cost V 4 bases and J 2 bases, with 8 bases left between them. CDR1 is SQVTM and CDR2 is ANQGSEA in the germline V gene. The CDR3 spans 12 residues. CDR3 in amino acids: CSVAGSNYGYTF. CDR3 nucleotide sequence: TGCAGCGTTGCAGGGTCAAACTATGGCTACACCTTC.

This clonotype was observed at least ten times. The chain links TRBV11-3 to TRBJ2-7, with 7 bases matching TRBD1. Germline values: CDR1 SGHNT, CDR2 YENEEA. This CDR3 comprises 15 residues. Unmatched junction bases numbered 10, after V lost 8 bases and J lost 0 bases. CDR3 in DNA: TGTGCCAGCGCATCAACGGGACAGCGCTCCTACGAGCAGTACTTC. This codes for CASASTGQRSYEQYF.

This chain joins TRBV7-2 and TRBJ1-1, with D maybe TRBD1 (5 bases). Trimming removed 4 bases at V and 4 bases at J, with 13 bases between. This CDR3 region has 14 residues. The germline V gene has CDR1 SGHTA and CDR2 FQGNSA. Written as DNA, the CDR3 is TGTGCCAGCAGCTACCAGGGACGGGGCACTGAAGCTTTCTTT. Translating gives CASSYQGRGTEAFF.

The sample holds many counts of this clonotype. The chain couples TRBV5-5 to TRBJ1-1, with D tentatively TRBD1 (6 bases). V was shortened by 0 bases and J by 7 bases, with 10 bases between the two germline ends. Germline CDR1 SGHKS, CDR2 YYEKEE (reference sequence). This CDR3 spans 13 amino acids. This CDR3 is CASSLEGHREAFF. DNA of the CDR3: TGTGCCAGCAGCTTGGAGGGACATCGTGAAGCTTTCTTT.

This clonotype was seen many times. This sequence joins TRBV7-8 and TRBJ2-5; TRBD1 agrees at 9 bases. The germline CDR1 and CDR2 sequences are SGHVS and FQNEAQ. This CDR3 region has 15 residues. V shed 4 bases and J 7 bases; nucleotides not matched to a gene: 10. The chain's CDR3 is CASSSPRGQGGTQYF. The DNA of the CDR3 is TGTGCCAGCAGCTCCCCGAGGGGACAGGGAGGGACCCAGTACTTC.

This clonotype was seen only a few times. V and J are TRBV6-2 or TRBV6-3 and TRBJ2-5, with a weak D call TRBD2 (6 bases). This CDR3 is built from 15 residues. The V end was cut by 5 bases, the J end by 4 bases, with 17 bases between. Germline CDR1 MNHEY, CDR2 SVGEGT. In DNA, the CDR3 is TGTGCCAGCAGTCCATTAGCGGTCGTGGTAGAGACCCAGTACTTC. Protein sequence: CASSPLAVVVETQYF.

The CDR3 DNA reads TGCGCCAGCAGCTTGGGAGGAGTTGAAGCTTTCTTT. It specifies CASSLGGVEAFF. The V gene is TRBV5-1, the J gene TRBJ1-1; D unclear. The germline CDR1 and CDR2 sequences are SGHRS and YFSETQ. CDR3 length: 12 amino acids. The V end was cut by 0 bases, the J end by 7 bases, with 7 bases between.

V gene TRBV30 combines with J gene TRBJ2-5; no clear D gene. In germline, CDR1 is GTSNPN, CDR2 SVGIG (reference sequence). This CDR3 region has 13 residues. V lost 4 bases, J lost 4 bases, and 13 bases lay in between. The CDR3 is CAWTLPPPETQYF. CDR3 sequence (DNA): TGTGCCTGGACACTCCCCCCACCAGAGACCCAGTACTTC.

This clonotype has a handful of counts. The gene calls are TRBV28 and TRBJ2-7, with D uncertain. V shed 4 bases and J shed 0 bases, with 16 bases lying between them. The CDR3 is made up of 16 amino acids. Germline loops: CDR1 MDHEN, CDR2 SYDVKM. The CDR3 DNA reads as TGTGCCAGCAGTTATGGAGAAGTTGCCTCCTCCTACGAGCAGTACTTC. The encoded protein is CASSYGEVASSYEQYF.

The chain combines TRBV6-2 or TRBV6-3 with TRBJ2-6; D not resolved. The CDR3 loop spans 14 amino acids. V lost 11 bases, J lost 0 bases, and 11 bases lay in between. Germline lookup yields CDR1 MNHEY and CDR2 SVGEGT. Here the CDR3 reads CAGKLSSGANVLTF. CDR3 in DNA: TGTGCCGGAAAACTGAGCTCTGGGGCCAACGTCCTGACTTTC.

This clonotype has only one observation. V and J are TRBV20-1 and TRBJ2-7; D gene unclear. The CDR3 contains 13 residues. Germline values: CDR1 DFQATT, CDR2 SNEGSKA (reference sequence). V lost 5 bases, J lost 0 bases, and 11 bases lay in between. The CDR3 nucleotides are TGCAGTGCTCCTACACACGGCTCCTACGAGCAGTACTTC. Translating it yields CSAPTHGSYEQYF.

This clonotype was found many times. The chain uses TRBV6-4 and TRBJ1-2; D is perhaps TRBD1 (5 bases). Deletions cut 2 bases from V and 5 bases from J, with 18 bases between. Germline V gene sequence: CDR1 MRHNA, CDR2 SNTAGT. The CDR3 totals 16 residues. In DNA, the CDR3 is TGTGCCAGCAGTGACACACAGACAGACTCAGGATATGGCTACACCTTC. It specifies CASSDTQTDSGYGYTF.

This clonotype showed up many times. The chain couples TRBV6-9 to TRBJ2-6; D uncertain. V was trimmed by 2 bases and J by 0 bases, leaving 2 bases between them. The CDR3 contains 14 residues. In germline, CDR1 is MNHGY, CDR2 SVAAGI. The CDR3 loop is CASSYPSGANVLTF. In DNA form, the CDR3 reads TGTGCCAGCAGTTATCCCTCTGGGGCCAACGTCCTGACTTTC.

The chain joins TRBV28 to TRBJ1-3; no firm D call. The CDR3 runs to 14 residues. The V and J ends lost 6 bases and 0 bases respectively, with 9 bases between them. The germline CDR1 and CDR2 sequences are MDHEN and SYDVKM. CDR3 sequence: CASRFDSSGNTIYF. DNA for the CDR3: TGTGCCAGCAGGTTTGATAGCTCTGGAAACACCATATATTTT.

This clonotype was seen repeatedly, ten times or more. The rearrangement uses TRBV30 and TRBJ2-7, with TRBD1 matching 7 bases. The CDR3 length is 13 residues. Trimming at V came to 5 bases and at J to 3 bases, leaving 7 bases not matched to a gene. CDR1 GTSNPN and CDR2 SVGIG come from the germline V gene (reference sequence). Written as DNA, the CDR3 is TGTGCCTGGTCCGGGACAGTAGGCTACGAGCAGTACTTC. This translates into CAWSGTVGYEQYF. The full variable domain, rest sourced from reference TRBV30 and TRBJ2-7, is SQTIHQWPATLVQPVGSPLSLECTVEGTSNPNLYWYRQAAGRGLQLLFYSVGIGQISSEVPQNLSASRPQDRQFILSSKKLLLSDSGFYLCAWSGTVGYEQYFGPGTRLTVT.

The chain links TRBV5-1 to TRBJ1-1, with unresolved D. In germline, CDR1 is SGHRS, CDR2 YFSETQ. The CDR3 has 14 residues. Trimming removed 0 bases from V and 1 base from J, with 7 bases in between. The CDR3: CASSLDPGNTEAFF. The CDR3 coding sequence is TGCGCCAGCAGCTTGGATCCAGGGAACACTGAAGCTTTCTTT. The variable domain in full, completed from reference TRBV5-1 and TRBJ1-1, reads KAGVTQTPRYLIKTRGQQVTLSCSPISGHRSVSWYQQTPGQGLQFLFEYFSETQRNKGNFPGRFSGRQFSNSRSEMNVSTLELGDSALYLCASSLDPGNTEAFFGQGTRLTVV.

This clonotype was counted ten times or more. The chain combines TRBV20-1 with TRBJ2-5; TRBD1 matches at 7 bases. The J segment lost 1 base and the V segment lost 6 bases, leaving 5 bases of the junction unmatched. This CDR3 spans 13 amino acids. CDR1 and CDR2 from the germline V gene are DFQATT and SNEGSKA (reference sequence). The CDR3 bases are TGCAGTGCCCTACCAGGGGGCCAAGAGACCCAGTACTTC. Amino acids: CSALPGGQETQYF.

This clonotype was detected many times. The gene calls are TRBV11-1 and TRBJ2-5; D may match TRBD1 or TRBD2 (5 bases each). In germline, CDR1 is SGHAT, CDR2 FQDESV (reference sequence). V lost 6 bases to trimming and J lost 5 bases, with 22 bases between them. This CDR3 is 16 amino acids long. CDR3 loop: CASSTLPGAVKETQYF. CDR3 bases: TGTGCCAGCAGTACCCTCCCCGGGGCAGTAAAGGAGACCCAGTACTTC. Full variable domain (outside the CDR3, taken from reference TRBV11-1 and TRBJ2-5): EAEVAQSPRYKITEKSQAVAFWCDPISGHATLYWYRQILGQGPELLVQFQDESVVDDSQLPKDRFSAERLKGVDSTLKIQPAELGDSAMYLCASSTLPGAVKETQYFGPGTRLLVL.

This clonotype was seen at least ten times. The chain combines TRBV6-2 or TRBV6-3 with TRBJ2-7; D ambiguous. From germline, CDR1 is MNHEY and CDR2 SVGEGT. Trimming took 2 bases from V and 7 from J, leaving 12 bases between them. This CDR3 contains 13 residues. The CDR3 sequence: CASSYGRLQEQYF. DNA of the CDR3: TGTGCCAGCAGTTACGGGCGTTTACAAGAGCAGTACTTC.

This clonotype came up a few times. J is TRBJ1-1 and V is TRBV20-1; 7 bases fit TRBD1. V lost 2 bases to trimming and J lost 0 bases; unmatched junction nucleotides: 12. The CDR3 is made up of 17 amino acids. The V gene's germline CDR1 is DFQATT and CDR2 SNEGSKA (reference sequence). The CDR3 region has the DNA TGCAGTGCTAGAATGTGGAGACAGGGAATGATGAACACTGAAGCTTTCTTT. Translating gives CSARMWRQGMMNTEAFF.

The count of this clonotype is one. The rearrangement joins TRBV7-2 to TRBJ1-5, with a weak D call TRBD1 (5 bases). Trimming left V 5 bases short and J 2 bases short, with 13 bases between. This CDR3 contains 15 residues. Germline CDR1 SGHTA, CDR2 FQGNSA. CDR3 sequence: CASSEGGGGNQPQHF. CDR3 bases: TGTGCCAGCAGCGAAGGTGGGGGTGGCAATCAGCCCCAGCATTTT.